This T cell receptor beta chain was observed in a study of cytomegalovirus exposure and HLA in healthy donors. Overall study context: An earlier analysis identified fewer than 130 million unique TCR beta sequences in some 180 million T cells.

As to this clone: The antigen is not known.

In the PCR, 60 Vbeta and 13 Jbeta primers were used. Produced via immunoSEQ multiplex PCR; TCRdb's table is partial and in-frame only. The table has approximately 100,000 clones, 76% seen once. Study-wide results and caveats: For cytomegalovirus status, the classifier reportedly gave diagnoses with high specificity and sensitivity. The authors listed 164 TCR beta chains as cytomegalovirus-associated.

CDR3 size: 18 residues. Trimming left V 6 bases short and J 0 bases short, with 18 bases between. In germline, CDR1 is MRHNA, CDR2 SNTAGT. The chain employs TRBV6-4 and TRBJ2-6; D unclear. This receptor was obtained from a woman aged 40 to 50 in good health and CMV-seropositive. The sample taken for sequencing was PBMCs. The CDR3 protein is CASREWSLVNSGANVLTF. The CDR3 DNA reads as TGTGCCAGCAGGGAATGGAGCCTCGTGAACTCTGGGGCCAACGTCCTGACTTTC.